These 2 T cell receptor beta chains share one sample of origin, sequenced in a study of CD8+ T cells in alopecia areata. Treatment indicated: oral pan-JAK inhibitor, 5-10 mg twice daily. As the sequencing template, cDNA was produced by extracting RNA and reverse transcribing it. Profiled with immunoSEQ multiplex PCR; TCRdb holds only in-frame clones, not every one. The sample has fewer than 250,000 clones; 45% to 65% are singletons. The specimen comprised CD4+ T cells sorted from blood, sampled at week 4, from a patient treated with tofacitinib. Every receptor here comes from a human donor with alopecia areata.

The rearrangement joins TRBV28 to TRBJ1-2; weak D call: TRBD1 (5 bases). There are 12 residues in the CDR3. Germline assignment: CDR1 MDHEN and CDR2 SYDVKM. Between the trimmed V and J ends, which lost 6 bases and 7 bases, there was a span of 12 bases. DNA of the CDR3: TGTGCCAGCAGGGGGGACCTCGCTGGCTACACCTTC. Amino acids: CASRGDLAGYTF.

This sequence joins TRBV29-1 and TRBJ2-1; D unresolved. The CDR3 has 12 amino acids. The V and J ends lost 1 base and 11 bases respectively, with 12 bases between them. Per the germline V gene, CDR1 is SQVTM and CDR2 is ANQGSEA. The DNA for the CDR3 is TGCAGCGTTGAAGTTCCGCCCGTGAAGCAGTTCTTC. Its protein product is CSVEVPPVKQFF.